By frequency in the sample, the clone carrying this TCR beta chain is medium-sized. cDNA molecules, individually, were tagged with unique molecular identifiers. TCRdb independently ran MiXCR on the 5' RACE reads; one entry per CDR3 protein. The data show 20,000 to 25,000 distinct CDR3 sequences, with nearly 5% seen just once and approximately 6.6% held by the top ten. This sample was included in a study of early T cells in non-severe SARS-CoV-2 infection. Study as a whole: Unsorted whole blood bulk RNA was sequenced, with unpaired chains.

Trimming took 5 bases from V and 8 from J, leaving 15 bases between them. CDR3 length equals 13 residues. In germline, CDR1 is MNHNY, CDR2 SVGAGI (reference sequence). The sequenced sample was whole blood. The receptor was derived from an adult who was a healthcare worker with PCR-confirmed SARS-CoV-2 infection or an uninfected control (not recorded which). V is TRBV6-6 and J is TRBJ1-1; weak D call: TRBD1 (6 bases). CDR3 protein: CASSPGAGGEAFF. The CDR3 region has the DNA TGTGCCAGCAGTCCGGGGGCCGGGGGAGAAGCTTTCTTT.